Sequencing of this T cell receptor (beta chain) was carried out in a study of T cell repertoires in cytomegalovirus infection. TCRdb reprocessed the reads with MiXCR, giving one entry per CDR3 protein. This sample carries about 310,000 distinct CDR3 sequences, approximately 25% of them seen once, and the ten largest clones take less than 15%. V was trimmed by 4 bases and J by 8 bases, leaving 14 bases between them. The CDR3 runs to 13 residues. Per the germline V gene, CDR1 is SGHVS and CDR2 is FQNEAQ. This clonotype was counted many times. Antigen specificity is unknown. The source is a human donor in good health (CMV status not recorded). Some clones in this sample may be carry-over from other donors' samples. J is TRBJ1-2 and V is TRBV7-8; D unclear. The specimen was cultured PBMCs, collected from culture after CMV antigen stimulation. The CDR3 spells CASSYARSKGYTF. The CDR3 region has the DNA TGTGCCAGCAGCTATGCGCGGTCAAAAGGCTACACCTTC.